The clone carrying this T cell receptor (beta chain) was seen once. PCR was performed using 60 Vbeta and 13 Jbeta primers. Assay used: immunoSEQ multiplex PCR; TCRdb lists only in-frame clones, some missing. The sample has 100,000 to 150,000 clones; less than 80% are singletons. The sample originates from a study of cytomegalovirus exposure and HLA in healthy donors. This CDR3 region has 14 residues. The junction had 11 bases not matched to a gene; V was cut back by 2 bases and J by 11 bases. Germline lookup yields CDR1 ENHRY and CDR2 SYGVKD. Sequenced: PBMCs. The chain has TRBV10-3 and TRBJ1-1; the match to TRBD1 covers 7 bases. This receptor was obtained from a man aged 30 to 45 in good health and CMV-seronegative. CDR3 coding DNA: TGTGCCATCAGTGAGCCCGGGACAGAACGGGTGGCTTTCTTT. It codes for CAISEPGTERVAFF.